The rows below give T cell receptor beta chains drawn from one sample of a study of control samples from healthy donors and cancer patients. The table came from immunoSEQ multiplex PCR; TCRdb's copy has only in-frame clones and leaves some out. Of about 220,000 clones in the sample, roughly 94% were seen once. Sequencing was performed on blood. These receptors were obtained from a man between 45 and 60 years old in good health. The CDR3 runs from the conserved cysteine through the conserved F or W.

TRBJ1-3,TRBV19,CASIHIGSGFSGNTIYF
TRBJ1-2,TRBV15,CATSRPRTGYGYTF
TRBJ1-5,TRBV5-6,CASSSLGSGGQPQHF
TRBJ2-1,TRBV4-1,CASSQSTNYNEQFF
TRBJ2-3,TRBV7-9,CASSFERSTDTQYF
TRBJ2-5,TRBV24-1,CATSDAWGDRGQETQYF
TRBJ1-5,TRBV3-1/TRBV3-2,CASSQERGELRGNQPQHF
TRBJ1-3,TRBV9,CASSETSSGNTIYF
TRBJ2-7,TRBV29-1,CSVEARDRGYDEQYF
TRBJ1-2,TRBV28,CASSRDRGFGYGYTF
TRBJ2-1,TRBV15,CATSSTFGDYNEQFF
TRBJ2-7,TRBV11-2,CASSFEQANSYEQYF
TRBJ1-5,TRBV7-9,CASSLTGQPQHF
TRBJ2-2,TRBV7-7,CASSPSRQGGELFF
TRBJ2-1,TRBV6-5,CASSPRIAGGEEQFF
TRBJ2-3,TRBV5-1,CASSLGGVTDTQYF
TRBJ1-2,TRBV10-1,CASSERVTANYGYTF
TRBJ1-2,TRBV3-1/TRBV3-2,CASSQGRGPIYGYTF
TRBJ1-4,TRBV19,CASSIAEGARGSNEKLFF
TRBJ1-3,TRBV4-1,CASSPETAGAGYSGNTIYF
TRBJ2-6,TRBV27,CASSPWGANVLTF
TRBJ1-5,TRBV6-9,CASLVSNQPQHF
TRBJ2-5,TRBV24-1,CATSDVPGPRETQYF
TRBJ2-3,TRBV6-6,CASSPGRNPARSDTQYF
TRBJ1-3,TRBV9,CASSVAVSGNTIYF
TRBJ1-1,TRBV4-2,CASSQDLSAEAFF
TRBJ1-5,TRBV18,CASSSDYNQPQHF
TRBJ1-1,TRBV3-1/TRBV3-2,CASSRGQGIEAFF
TRBJ2-3,TRBV4-3,CASSRGQAGDTQYF
TRBJ1-5,TRBV10-2,CASRLGRSNQPQHF
TRBJ2-5,TRBV5-1,CASSALTSSQETQYF
TRBJ1-4,TRBV5-4,CASSLDRVGEKLFF
TRBJ1-2,TRBV6-5,CAGRDRNYGYTF
TRBJ2-3,TRBV11-3,CASSLGPEDTQYF
TRBJ1-1,TRBV4-1,CASSQVIDTEAFF
TRBJ1-2,TRBV6-5,CASSQRQGYNYGYTF
TRBJ2-7,TRBV3-1/TRBV3-2,CASSQEGGPAYEQYF
TRBJ1-6,TRBV18,CASLDSYNSPLHF
TRBJ1-1,TRBV19,CASSPARNEAFF
TRBJ1-2,TRBV28,CASSPHGTGRLLYGYTF
TRBJ1-2,TRBV6-5,CATSGGANYGYTF
TRBJ2-1,TRBV5-1,CASSRGTGGVEQFF
TRBJ2-5,TRBV24-1,CATSDLRGVWETQYF
TRBJ1-2,TRBV28,CASSPNWTGGYTF
TRBJ2-1,TRBV14,CASRAGVYNEQFF
TRBJ2-3,TRBV15,CATSRGSWGASTDTQYF
TRBJ1-1,TRBV12-3/TRBV12-4,CASSSQQNTEAFF
TRBJ1-5,TRBV5-5,CASSLEQGAQPQHF
TRBJ2-2,TRBV7-9,CASSLMSSGPGSGELFF
TRBJ2-6,TRBV5-1,CASSLSPGAGGANVLTF
TRBJ2-1,TRBV7-9,CASSHTLAGGDNEQFF
TRBJ2-3,TRBV5-1,CASSAVDSTDTQYF
TRBJ2-3,TRBV4-2,CASSQDSATSFTDTQYF
TRBJ2-7,TRBV7-8,CASSSTGGGAGSYEQYF
TRBJ2-1,TRBV28,CASSLAGGSPYNEQFF
TRBJ1-2,TRBV5-8,CASSWTTTGAYGYTF
TRBJ2-2,TRBV9,CASSVASWGGELFF
TRBJ1-4,TRBV18,CASSQGIATNEKLFF